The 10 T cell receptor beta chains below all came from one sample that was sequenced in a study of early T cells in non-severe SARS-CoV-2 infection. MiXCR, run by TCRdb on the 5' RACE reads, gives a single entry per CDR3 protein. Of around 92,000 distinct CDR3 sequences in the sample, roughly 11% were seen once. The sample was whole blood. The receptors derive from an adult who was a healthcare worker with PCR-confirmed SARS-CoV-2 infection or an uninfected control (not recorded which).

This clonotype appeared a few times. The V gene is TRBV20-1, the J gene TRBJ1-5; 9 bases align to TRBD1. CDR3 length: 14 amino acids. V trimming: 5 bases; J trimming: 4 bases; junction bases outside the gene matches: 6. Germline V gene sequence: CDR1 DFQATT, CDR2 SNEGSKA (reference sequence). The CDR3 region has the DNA TGCAGTGCTCGGGACAGGGCGGGGAATCAGCCCCAGCATTTT. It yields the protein CSARDRAGNQPQHF.

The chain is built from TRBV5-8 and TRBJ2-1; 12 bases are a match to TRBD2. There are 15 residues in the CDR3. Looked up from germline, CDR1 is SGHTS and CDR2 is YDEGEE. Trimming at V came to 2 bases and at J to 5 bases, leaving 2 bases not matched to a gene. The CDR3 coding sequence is TGTGCCAGCAGCTTTTGGACTAGCGGGAACAATGAGCAGTTCTTC. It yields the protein CASSFWTSGNNEQFF.

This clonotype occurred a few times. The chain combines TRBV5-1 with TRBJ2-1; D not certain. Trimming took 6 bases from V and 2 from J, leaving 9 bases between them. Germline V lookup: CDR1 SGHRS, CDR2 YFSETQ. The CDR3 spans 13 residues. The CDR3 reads CASNMETYNEQFF. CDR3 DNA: TGCGCCAGCAACATGGAAACCTACAATGAGCAGTTCTTC.

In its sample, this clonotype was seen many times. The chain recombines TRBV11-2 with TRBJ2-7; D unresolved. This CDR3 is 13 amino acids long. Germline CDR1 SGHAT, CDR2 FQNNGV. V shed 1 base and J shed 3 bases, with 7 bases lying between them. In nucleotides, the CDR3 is TGTGCCAGCAGCTTAGGGGGTATCTACGAGCAGTACTTC. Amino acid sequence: CASSLGGIYEQYF. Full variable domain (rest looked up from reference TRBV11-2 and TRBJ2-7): EAGVAQSPRYKIIEKRQSVAFWCNPISGHATLYWYQQILGQGPKLLIQFQNNGVVDDSQLPKDRFSAERLKGVDSTLKIQPAKLEDSAVYLCASSLGGIYEQYFGPGTRLTVT.

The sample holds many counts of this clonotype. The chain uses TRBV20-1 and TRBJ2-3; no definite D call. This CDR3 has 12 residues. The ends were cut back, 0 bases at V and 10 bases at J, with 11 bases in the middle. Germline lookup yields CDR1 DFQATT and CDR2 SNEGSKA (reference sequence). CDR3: CSARDYALAQYF. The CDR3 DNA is TGCAGTGCTAGAGATTACGCCCTGGCGCAGTATTTT.

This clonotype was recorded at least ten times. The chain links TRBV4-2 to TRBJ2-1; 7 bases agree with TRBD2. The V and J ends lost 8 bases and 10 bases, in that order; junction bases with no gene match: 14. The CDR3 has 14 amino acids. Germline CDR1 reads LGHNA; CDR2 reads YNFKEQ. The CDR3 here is CASRAGGSQAEQFF. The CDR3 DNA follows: TGTGCCAGCCGGGCTGGCGGGAGTCAAGCGGAGCAGTTCTTC.

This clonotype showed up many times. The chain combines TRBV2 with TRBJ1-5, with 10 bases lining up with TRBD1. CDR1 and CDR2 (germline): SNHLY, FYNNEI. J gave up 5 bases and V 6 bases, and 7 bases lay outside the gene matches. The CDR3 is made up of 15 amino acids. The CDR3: CASRPGTGVDQPQHF. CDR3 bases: TGTGCCAGCAGGCCCGGGACAGGGGTTGATCAGCCCCAGCATTTT. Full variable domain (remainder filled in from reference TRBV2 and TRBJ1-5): EPEVTQTPSHQVTQMGQEVILRCVPISNHLYFYWYRQILGQKVEFLVSFYNNEISEKSEIFDDQFSVERPDGSNFTLKIRSTKLEDSAMYFCASRPGTGVDQPQHFGDGTRLSIL.

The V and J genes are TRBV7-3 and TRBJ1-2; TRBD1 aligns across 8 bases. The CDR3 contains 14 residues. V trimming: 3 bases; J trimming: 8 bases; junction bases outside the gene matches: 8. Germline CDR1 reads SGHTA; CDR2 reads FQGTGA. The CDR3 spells CASSLTGDLVGYTF. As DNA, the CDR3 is TGTGCCAGCAGCTTGACAGGGGATCTCGTAGGCTACACCTTC.

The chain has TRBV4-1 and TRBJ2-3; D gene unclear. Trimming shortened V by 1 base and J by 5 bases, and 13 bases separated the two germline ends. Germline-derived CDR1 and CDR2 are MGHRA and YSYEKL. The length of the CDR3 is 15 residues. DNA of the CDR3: TGCGCCAGCAGCCAAGGTCGGACGGCCCGAGATACGCAGTATTTT. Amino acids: CASSQGRTARDTQYF.

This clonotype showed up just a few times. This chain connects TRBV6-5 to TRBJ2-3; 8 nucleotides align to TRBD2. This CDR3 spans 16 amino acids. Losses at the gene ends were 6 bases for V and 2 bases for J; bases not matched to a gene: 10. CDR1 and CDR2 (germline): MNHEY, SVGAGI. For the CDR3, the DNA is TGTGCCAGCAGCCCCGGTCGGACTAGCCCCACAGATACGCAGTATTTT. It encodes CASSPGRTSPTDTQYF.